A selection of T cell receptor beta chains follows, all from one sample in a study of T cells in Graves' hyperthyroidism and ophthalmopathy. From the multiplex PCR reads, TCRdb called clonotypes with MiXCR, one entry per CDR3 protein. The table shows approximately 640,000 distinct CDR3 sequences, with roughly 16% occurring only once. Sequenced input: blood. The receptor source for this set is a woman between 25 and 40 years old with Graves' hyperthyroidism. CDR3s include the opening cysteine and the closing phenylalanine or tryptophan. A D gene is named only where the DNA matches it firmly. Size is stated for part of the rows, as once, few or many counts, or as a class when the clone is expanded.

TRBV6-6,TRBJ2-1,-,-,TGTGCCAGCAGTTACGATGGTTACAATGAGCAGTTCTTC,CASSYDGYNEQFF
TRBV6-1,TRBJ1-2,-,TRBD1,TGTGCCAGCAGCCAAGCGGCCGGACAGGGGTATGGCTACACCTTC,CASSQAAGQGYGYTF
TRBV20-1,TRBJ2-5,-,TRBD2,TGCAGTGCTAGATCAAGGGGGCTAGCGGGACCGCGCTTTGAGACCCAGTACTTC,CSARSRGLAGPRFETQYF
TRBV2,TRBJ1-5,many,-,TGTGCCAGCAGTGTGGGGGTTGGGGGTCAGCCCCAGCATTTT,CASSVGVGGQPQHF
TRBV20-1,TRBJ1-1,many,TRBD1,TGCAGTGCTGAAGGGGCCCGGACAGGGCCGAACACTGAAGCTTTCTTT,CSAEGARTGPNTEAFF
TRBV2,TRBJ2-3,-,-,TGTGCCAGCAGCCAAGTCGGCGAGAACACAGATACGCAGTATTTT,CASSQVGENTDTQYF
TRBV6-1,TRBJ1-6,few,-,TGTGCCAGCAGTGAATCCAGGGTCAGTAATTCACCCCTCCACTTT,CASSESRVSNSPLHF
TRBV30,TRBJ1-5,many,-,TGTGCCTGGAATAAAAACCGGGGAAGCAATCAGCCCCAGCATTTT,CAWNKNRGSNQPQHF
TRBV28,TRBJ1-4,many,-,TGTGCCAGCAGGAAAAATGAAAAACTGTTTTTT,CASRKNEKLFF
TRBV30,TRBJ2-5,many,TRBD1,TGTGCTATATCAGAGGCAGGGGGCTACCAAGAGACCCAGTACTTC,CAISEAGGYQETQYF
TRBV13,TRBJ1-2,-,-,TGTGCCAGCAGCCTCGCAGGACTGTATGGCTACACCTTC,CASSLAGLYGYTF
TRBV7-6,TRBJ2-7,few,TRBD2,TGTGCCAGCAGCTTAACAGCGGGAGGGCCTCGGTACGAGCAGTACTTC,CASSLTAGGPRYEQYF
TRBV19,TRBJ2-3,few,TRBD1,TGTGCCAGTAGCCTCACCGGGACAGGGATAGGTCTCGGTACGCAGTATTTT,CASSLTGTGIGLGTQYF
TRBV9,TRBJ2-5,many,-,TGTGCCAGCAGCCCCCGGGACTGGGGCCAAGAGACCCAGTACTTC,CASSPRDWGQETQYF
TRBV11-2,TRBJ2-5,-,-,TGTGCCAGCAGCTTAGCTCTTCGACAGGCTCAAGAGACCCAGTACTTC,CASSLALRQAQETQYF
TRBV4-1,TRBJ2-1,few,-,TGCGCCAGCAGCCAAGGGTGGGGGGCGCGGGATGAGCAGTTCTTC,CASSQGWGARDEQFF
TRBV15,TRBJ1-2,few,-,TGTGCCACCAGCAGATTGGCAGAAGCTAACTATGGCTACACCTTC,CATSRLAEANYGYTF
TRBV19,TRBJ2-2,-,-,TGTGCCAGTAGTATCGACGGCATTTCAACCGGGGAGCTGTTTTTT,CASSIDGISTGELFF
TRBV6-1,TRBJ1-3,many,-,TGTGCCAGCAGGCCTACAGGGCAGGGAAACACCATATATTTT,CASRPTGQGNTIYF
TRBV19,TRBJ1-5,-,-,TGTGCCAGTAGTATCTTCGCGTTCGCAGGAGAACCCAATCAGCCCCAGCATTTT,CASSIFAFAGEPNQPQHF
TRBV3-1,TRBJ2-1,many,TRBD2,TGTGCCAGCAGCCAAGGGGTAGGTAGCGGGGCGTACAATGAGCAGTTCTTC,CASSQGVGSGAYNEQFF
TRBV28,TRBJ1-4,-,-,TGTGCCAGCAGTACCTCGGGACAAATGAGGAAACTGTTTTTT,CASSTSGQMRKLFF
TRBV28,TRBJ1-2,many,-,TGTGCCAGCAGCACTCTAGGGGCCTTTTTAAGGGGCTACACCTTC,CASSTLGAFLRGYTF
TRBV28,TRBJ2-7,many,TRBD2,TGTGCCAGCAGTTACGCACTGAGCGGGAGGGCCTTTTACTACGAGCAGTACTTC,CASSYALSGRAFYYEQYF
TRBV28,TRBJ2-2,-,-,TGTGCCAGCAGTTTAGCGGGGAGGTCCGGGGAGCTGTTTTTT,CASSLAGRSGELFF
TRBV30,TRBJ2-2,few,-,TGTGCCTGGAGTGTCAGGCTAGAGGGCGGGGAGCTGTTTTTT,CAWSVRLEGGELFF
TRBV28,TRBJ2-7,many,TRBD1,TGTGCCAGCAGTCCCGTAAAGTGGACAGGAATGTACGAGCAGTACTTC,CASSPVKWTGMYEQYF
TRBV6-5,TRBJ1-3,-,-,TGTGCCAGCAGTTACTGGGGTTCTCGTCGTGACACCATATATTTT,CASSYWGSRRDTIYF
TRBV28,TRBJ2-3,-,TRBD2,TGTGCCAGCACCTCTCTAGCGGGAGGGCCGATGCGCACAGATACGCAGTATTTT,CASTSLAGGPMRTDTQYF
TRBV7-2,TRBJ2-7,-,TRBD2,TGTGCCAGCAGCTTAGTCCCGGGACTAGCGGTTTCCTACGAGCAGTACTTC,CASSLVPGLAVSYEQYF
TRBV12-3/TRBV12-4,TRBJ1-5,many,-,TGTGCCAGCAGTGCCACCCAAGGGAGCAATCAGCCCCAGCATTTT,CASSATQGSNQPQHF
TRBV9,TRBJ2-7,few,-,TGTGCCAGCAGCGTAGGACCGGGTTACGAGCAGTACTTC,CASSVGPGYEQYF
TRBV20-1,TRBJ1-2,-,TRBD1,TGCAGTCCTATCCCACAGGGGTTCTATGGCTACACCTTC,CSPIPQGFYGYTF
TRBV10-3,TRBJ2-7,-,-,TGTGCCATCAGTGAAGAAAGCGGGTTCACCTACGAGCAGTACTTC,CAISEESGFTYEQYF
TRBV4-3,TRBJ2-7,few,TRBD2,TGCGCCAGCAGCCAAGGCCGGGACTACAAATTGTACGAGCAGTACTTC,CASSQGRDYKLYEQYF
TRBV20-1,TRBJ2-1,many,TRBD2,TGCAGTGCTAACGACCACGGGAGGGCCTTCCACAATGAGCAGTTCTTC,CSANDHGRAFHNEQFF
TRBV24-1,TRBJ2-3,many,-,TGTGCCACCAGTGCTAATGATAACACAGATACGCAGTATTTT,CATSANDNTDTQYF
TRBV7-2,TRBJ1-2,few,TRBD1,TGTGCCAGCAGAAAAATGGGGGGACAGGGGGCGCGGGATGGCTACACCTTC,CASRKMGGQGARDGYTF
TRBV10-2,TRBJ1-5,-,-,TGCGCCAGCAGCCCGGAGGGAAGGAGCAATCAGCCCCAGCATTTT,CASSPEGRSNQPQHF
TRBV6-1,TRBJ1-4,few,-,TGTGCCAGCAGTAAAGACCTCCCGCCCGGAAAACTGTTTTTT,CASSKDLPPGKLFF
TRBV7-9,TRBJ2-1,many,TRBD1,TGTGCCAGCAGCTCTTGGGCCAGACAGGGAAGCGAGCAGTTCTTC,CASSSWARQGSEQFF
TRBV7-9,TRBJ2-1,many,-,TGTGCCAGCAGCAACAGGAAAGGCGGCAATGAGCAGTTCTTC,CASSNRKGGNEQFF
TRBV15,TRBJ2-7,-,TRBD2,TGTGCCACCAGCAGAGTACTAGCGGGAGGCAGGACCTACGAGCAGTACTTC,CATSRVLAGGRTYEQYF
TRBV29-1,TRBJ1-3,few,-,TGCAGCGCCGGGGGAAACACCATATATTTT,CSAGGNTIYF
TRBV5-1,TRBJ1-1,-,-,TGCGCCAGCAGCTCGGGACTCCAGAACACTGAAGCTTTCTTT,CASSSGLQNTEAFF
TRBV7-2,TRBJ2-7,many,TRBD2,TGTGCCAGCAGCTTAGGTGGGGGGGGTTACGAGCAGTACTTC,CASSLGGGGYEQYF
TRBV28,TRBJ1-2,many,TRBD1,TGTGCCAGCAGTACCGGACAGGCTCACTATGGCTACACCTTC,CASSTGQAHYGYTF